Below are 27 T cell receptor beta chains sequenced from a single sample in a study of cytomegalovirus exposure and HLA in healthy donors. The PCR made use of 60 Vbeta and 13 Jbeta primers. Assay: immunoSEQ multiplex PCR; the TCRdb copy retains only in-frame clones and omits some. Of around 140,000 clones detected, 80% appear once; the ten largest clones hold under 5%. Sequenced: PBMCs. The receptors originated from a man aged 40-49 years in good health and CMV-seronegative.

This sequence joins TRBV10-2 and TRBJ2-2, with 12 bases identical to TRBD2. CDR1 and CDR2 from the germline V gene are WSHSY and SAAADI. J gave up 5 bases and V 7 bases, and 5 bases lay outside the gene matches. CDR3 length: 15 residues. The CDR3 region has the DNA TGCGCCAGCACCCGGACTAGCGGGGTTACCGGGGAGCTGTTTTTT. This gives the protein CASTRTSGVTGELFF.

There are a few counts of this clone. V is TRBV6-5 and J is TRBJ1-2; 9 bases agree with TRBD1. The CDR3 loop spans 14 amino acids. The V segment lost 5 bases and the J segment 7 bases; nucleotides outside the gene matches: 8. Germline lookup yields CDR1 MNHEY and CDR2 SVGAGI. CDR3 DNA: TGTGCCAGCAGTCGCACCCGGACAGGGGTTGGCTACACCTTC. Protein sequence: CASSRTRTGVGYTF.

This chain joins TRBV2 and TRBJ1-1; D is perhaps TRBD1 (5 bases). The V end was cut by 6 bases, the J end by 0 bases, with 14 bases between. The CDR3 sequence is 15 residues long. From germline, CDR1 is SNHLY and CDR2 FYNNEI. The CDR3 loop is CASSVRVTLNTEAFF. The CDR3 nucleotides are TGTGCCAGCAGCGTCAGGGTGACCTTGAACACTGAAGCTTTCTTT. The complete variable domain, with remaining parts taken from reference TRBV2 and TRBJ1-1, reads EPEVTQTPSHQVTQMGQEVILRCVPISNHLYFYWYRQILGQKVEFLVSFYNNEISEKSEIFDDQFSVERPDGSNFTLKIRSTKLEDSAMYFCASSVRVTLNTEAFFGQGTRLTVV.

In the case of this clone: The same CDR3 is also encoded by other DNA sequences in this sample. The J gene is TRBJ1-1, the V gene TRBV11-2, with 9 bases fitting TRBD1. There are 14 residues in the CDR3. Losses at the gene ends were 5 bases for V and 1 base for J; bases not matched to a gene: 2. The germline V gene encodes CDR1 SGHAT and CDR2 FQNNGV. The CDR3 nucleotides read TGTGCCAGCAGCCTGGGACAGGGGAACACTGAAGCTTTCTTT. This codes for CASSLGQGNTEAFF.

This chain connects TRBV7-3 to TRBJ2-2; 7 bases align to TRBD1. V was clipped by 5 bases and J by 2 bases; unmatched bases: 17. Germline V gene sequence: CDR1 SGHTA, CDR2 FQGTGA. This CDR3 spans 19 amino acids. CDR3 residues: CASSRPPRPTGLNTGELFF. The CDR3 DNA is TGTGCCAGCAGCCGACCGCCTAGACCGACAGGGCTAAACACCGGGGAGCTGTTTTTT.

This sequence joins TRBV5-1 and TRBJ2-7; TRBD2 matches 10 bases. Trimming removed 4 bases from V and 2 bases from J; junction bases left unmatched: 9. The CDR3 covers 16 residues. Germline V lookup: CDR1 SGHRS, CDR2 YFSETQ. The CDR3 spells CASSMSRTSGTYEQYF. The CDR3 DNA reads TGCGCCAGCAGCATGAGCCGGACTAGCGGTACCTACGAGCAGTACTTC.

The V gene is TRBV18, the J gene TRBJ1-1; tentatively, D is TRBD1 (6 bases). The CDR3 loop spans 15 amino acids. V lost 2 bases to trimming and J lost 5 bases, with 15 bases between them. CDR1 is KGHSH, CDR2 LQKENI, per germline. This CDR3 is CASSPDRRFETEAFF. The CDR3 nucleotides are TGTGCCAGCTCACCAGACAGGAGGTTTGAAACTGAAGCTTTCTTT.

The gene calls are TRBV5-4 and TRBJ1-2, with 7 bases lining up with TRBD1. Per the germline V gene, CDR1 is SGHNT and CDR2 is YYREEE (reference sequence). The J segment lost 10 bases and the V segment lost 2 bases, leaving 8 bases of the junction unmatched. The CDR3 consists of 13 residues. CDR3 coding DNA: TGTGCCAGCAGCTTACAGGGGCCCAATACCTACACCTTC. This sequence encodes CASSLQGPNTYTF.

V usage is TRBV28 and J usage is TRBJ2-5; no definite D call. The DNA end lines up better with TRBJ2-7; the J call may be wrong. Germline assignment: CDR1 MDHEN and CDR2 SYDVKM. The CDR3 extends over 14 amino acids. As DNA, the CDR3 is TGTGCCAGCAGTCCACCGGGTCCCACCTACGAGCAGTACTTC. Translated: CASSPPGPTYEQYF.

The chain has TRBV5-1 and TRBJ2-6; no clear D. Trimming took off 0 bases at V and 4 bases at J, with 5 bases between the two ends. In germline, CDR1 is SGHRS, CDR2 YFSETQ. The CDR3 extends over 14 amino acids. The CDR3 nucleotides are TGCGCCAGCAGCTTGGCCGCGGGGGCCAACGTCCTGACTTTC. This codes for CASSLAAGANVLTF.

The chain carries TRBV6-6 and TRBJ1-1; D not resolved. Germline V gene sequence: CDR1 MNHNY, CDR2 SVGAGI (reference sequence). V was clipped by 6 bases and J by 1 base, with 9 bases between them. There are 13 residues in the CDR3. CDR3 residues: CASRLGRNTEAFF. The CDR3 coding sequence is TGTGCCAGCAGATTGGGCAGGAACACTGAAGCTTTCTTT.

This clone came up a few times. CDR3 DNA sequence: TGCAGCGTAAACAGGGATACTGAAGCTTTCTTT. Translation gives CSVNRDTEAFF. The rearrangement links TRBV29-1 to TRBJ1-1, with D possibly TRBD1 on 6 matching bases. This CDR3 has 11 residues. Germline CDR1 reads SQVTM; CDR2 reads ANQGSEA. V was shortened by 6 bases and J by 5 bases, with 10 bases between the two germline ends.

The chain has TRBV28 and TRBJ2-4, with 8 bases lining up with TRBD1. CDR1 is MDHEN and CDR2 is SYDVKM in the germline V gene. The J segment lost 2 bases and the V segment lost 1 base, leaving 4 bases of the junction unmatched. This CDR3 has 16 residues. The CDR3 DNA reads TGTGCCAGCAGTTTATCAGGGGGCGCGACCAAAAACATTCAGTACTTC. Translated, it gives CASSLSGGATKNIQYF.

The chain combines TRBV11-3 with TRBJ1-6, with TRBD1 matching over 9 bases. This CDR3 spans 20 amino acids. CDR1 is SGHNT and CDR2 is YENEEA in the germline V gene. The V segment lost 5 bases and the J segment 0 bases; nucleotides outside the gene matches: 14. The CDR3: CASSPSFRDRESSYNSPLHF. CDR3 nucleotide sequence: TGTGCCAGCAGCCCCAGCTTCCGGGACAGGGAAAGCTCCTATAATTCACCCCTCCACTTT.

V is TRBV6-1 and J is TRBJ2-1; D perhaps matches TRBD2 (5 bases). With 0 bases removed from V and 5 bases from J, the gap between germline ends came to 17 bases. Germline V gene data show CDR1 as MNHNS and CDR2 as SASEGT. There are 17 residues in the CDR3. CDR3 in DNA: TGTGCCAGCAGTGAAGCCTTGATTGGACTTAGGCACAATGAGCAGTTCTTC. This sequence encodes CASSEALIGLRHNEQFF.

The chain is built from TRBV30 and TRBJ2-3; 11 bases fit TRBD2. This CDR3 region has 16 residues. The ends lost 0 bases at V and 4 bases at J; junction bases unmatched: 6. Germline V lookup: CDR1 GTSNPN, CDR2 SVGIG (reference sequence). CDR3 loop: CAWSVFSGGASDTQYF. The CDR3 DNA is TGTGCCTGGAGTGTATTTAGCGGGGGGGCCTCAGATACGCAGTATTTT.

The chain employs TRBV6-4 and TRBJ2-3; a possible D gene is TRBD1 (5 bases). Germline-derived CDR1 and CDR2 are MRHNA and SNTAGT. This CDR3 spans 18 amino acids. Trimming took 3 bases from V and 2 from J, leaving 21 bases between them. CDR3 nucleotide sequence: TGTGCCAGCAGTGAAGGGGCAGGGTCTCTCCCTTACACAGATACGCAGTATTTT. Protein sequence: CASSEGAGSLPYTDTQYF.

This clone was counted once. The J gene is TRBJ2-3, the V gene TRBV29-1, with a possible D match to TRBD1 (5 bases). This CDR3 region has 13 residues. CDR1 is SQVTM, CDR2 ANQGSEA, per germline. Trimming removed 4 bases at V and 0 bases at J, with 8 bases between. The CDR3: CSVVGASTDTQYF. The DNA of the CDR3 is TGCAGCGTTGTAGGGGCAAGCACAGATACGCAGTATTTT.

CDR3 coding DNA: TGTGCCAGCTCACTAACAGGACAGCCGGGTCAGCCCCAGCATTTT. It is translated as CASSLTGQPGQPQHF. This chain joins TRBV18 and TRBJ1-5; a weak D match, TRBD1 (6 bases). The germline V gene has CDR1 KGHSH and CDR2 LQKENI. This CDR3 has 15 residues. V lost 4 bases to trimming and J lost 6 bases, with 16 bases between them.

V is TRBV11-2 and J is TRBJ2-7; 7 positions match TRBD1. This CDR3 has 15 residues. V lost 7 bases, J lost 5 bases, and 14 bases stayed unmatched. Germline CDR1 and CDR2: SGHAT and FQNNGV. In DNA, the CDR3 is TGTGCCAGCATCCAGAGGGGGCAGGGATCCCACGAGCAGTACTTC. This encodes CASIQRGQGSHEQYF.

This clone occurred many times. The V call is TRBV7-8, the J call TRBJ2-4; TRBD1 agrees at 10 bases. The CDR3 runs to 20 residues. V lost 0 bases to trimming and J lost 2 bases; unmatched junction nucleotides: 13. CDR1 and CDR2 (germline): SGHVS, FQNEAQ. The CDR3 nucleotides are TGTGCCAGCAGCTTAGCAATCTCGACGACAGGGGGCGCGACCAAAAACATTCAGTACTTC. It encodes CASSLAISTTGGATKNIQYF.

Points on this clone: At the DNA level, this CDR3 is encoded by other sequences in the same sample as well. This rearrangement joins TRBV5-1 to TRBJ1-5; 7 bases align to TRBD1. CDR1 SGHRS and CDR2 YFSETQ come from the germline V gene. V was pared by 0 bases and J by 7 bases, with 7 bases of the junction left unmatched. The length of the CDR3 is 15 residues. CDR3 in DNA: TGCGCCAGCAGCTTGGACAGGGGATCAAACCAGCCCCAGCATTTT. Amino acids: CASSLDRGSNQPQHF.

The CDR3 nucleotides read TGTGCCAGCAGTTACTCAGGGGGCGCATCCGGGGAGCTGTTTTTT. Residues: CASSYSGGASGELFF. V is TRBV6-6 and J is TRBJ2-2; 7 nucleotides align to TRBD1. This CDR3 has 15 residues. Trimming at V came to 0 bases and at J to 6 bases, leaving 4 bases not matched to a gene. Germline CDR1 and CDR2: MNHNY and SVGAGI (reference sequence).

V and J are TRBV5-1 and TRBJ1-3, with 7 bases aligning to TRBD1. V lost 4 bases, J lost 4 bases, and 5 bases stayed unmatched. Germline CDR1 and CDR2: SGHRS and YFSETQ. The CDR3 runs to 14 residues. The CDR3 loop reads CASSLGTEGNTIYF. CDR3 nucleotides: TGCGCCAGCAGCCTGGGGACAGAAGGAAACACCATATATTTT.

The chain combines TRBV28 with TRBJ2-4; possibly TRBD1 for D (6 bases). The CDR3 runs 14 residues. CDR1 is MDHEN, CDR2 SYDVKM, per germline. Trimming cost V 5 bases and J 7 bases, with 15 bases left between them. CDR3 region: CASSPRPGENIQYF. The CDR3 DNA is TGTGCCAGCAGTCCCCGCCCAGGGGAGAACATTCAGTACTTC.

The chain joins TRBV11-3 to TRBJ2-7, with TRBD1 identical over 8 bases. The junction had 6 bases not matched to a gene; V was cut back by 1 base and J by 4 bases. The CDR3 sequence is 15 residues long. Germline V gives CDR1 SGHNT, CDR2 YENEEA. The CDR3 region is CASSLATGDYYEQYF. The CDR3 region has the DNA TGTGCCAGCAGCTTAGCGACAGGGGATTATTACGAGCAGTACTTC.

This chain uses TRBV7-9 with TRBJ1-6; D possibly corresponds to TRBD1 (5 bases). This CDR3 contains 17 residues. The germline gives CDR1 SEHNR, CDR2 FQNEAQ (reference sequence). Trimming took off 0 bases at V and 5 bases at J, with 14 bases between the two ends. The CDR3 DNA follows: TGTGCCAGCAGCTTAGCGCTACGGCAGGGTCATAATTCACCCCTCCACTTT. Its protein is CASSLALRQGHNSPLHF.